This entry describes one TCR beta chain. No antigen is known for it. These data come from a study of shared clonotypes between healthy human individuals. Study conclusions and caveats: In contrast to clonotypes shared by all four donors, non-shared clonotypes had lower generation probabilities. In several donors, about 5% of naive CD4 clonotypes appeared in common.

The V end lost 5 bases, the J end lost 2 bases, and 20 bases lay between the germline ends. This CDR3 region has 17 residues. Germline V gene lookup returns CDR1 SGHKS and CDR2 YYEKEE (reference sequence). In the study's own analysis: Filtering of immunoSEQ junctional sequences could not match full-length read filtering. Generated by immunoSEQ multiplex PCR, the TCRdb table keeps only in-frame clones and is missing some. From that table come the V and J calls and clone size; the DNA was used to work out D and trimming. The table records 1.6 million or so clones, approximately 97% of them present only once.

The J gene is TRBJ1-5, the V gene TRBV5-5; maybe TRBD1 (5 bases). Specimen: naive CD4+ T cells sorted from blood. The subset is: CD45RA+ positively selected. The sequence was obtained from a man aged 25-45 years in good health. The CDR3 spells CASRSGQLLLGNQPQHF. The CDR3 region has the DNA TGTGCCAGCAGATCGGGGCAACTACTCTTAGGCAATCAGCCCCAGCATTTT. Supplemented by reference TRBV5-5 and TRBJ1-5, the full variable domain reads DAGVTQSPTHLIKTRGQQVTLRCSPISGHKSVSWYQQVLGQGPQFIFQYYEKEERGRGNFPDRFSARQFPNYSSELNVNALLLGDSALYLCASRSGQLLLGNQPQHFGDGTRLSIL.